This TCR beta chain was documented in a study of blood T cell repertoires in COVID-19. Germline CDR1 reads SGHRS; CDR2 reads YFSETQ. V gave up 2 bases and J gave up 10 bases, with 15 bases separating them. The CDR3 has 13 amino acids. Clones were sequenced by immunoSEQ multiplex PCR, and TCRdb holds only the in-frame ones, with some missing. The sample includes about 100,000 clones, about 90% of them seen just once. The receptor was isolated from a man younger than 40 in a cohort sampled during active COVID-19. The genes are TRBV5-1 and TRBJ1-1; D is possibly TRBD1 (5 bases). Sequencing was done on a sample of peripheral blood. CDR3 in amino acids: CASSFQGLSGAFF. The DNA of the CDR3 is TGCGCCAGCAGCTTTCAGGGATTGTCAGGAGCTTTCTTT.